Shown below are 20 T cell receptor beta chains from a single sample sequenced in a study of blood T cell repertoires in COVID-19. Profiling relied on immunoSEQ multiplex PCR, and the TCRdb table lists in-frame clones only, not all of them. The sample contains some 160,000 clones, approximately 85% of which appear only once. The sample was peripheral blood. All receptors come from a woman aged 80 or over with COVID-19, enrolled during active disease.

The chain employs TRBV5-1 and TRBJ2-7, with a possible D match to TRBD2 (6 bases). CDR3 length: 15 residues. Germline CDR1 is SGHRS and CDR2 is YFSETQ. Deletions cut 3 bases from V and 0 bases from J, with 13 bases between. The CDR3: CASSYGTLSSYEQYF. The DNA for the CDR3 is TGCGCCAGCAGCTACGGGACTCTGAGCTCCTACGAGCAGTACTTC. The complete variable domain, with remaining parts taken from reference TRBV5-1 and TRBJ2-7, reads KAGVTQTPRYLIKTRGQQVTLSCSPISGHRSVSWYQQTPGQGLQFLFEYFSETQRNKGNFPGRFSGRQFSNSRSEMNVSTLELGDSALYLCASSYGTLSSYEQYFGPGTRLTVT.

In this sample, this clone turned up a few times. V gene TRBV2 combines with J gene TRBJ1-3; D unclear. The CDR3 is made up of 15 amino acids. Between the trimmed V and J ends, which lost 4 bases and 0 bases, there was a span of 10 bases. Per germline, CDR1 SNHLY and CDR2 FYNNEI. The CDR3 DNA sequence: TGTGCCAGCAGTGCTGAGGATAGCTCTGGAAACACCATATATTTT. Its protein product is CASSAEDSSGNTIYF.

DNA for the CDR3: TGTGCCAGCAGTCGACCGATGTTTAGGGACTCGAACACTGAAGCTTTCTTT. Its protein product is CASSRPMFRDSNTEAFF. The rearrangement links TRBV6-6 to TRBJ1-1, with D maybe TRBD1 (5 bases). The germline V gene encodes CDR1 MNHNY and CDR2 SVGAGI (reference sequence). Trimming removed 5 bases from V and 1 base from J, with 20 bases in between. This CDR3 spans 17 amino acids.

V gene TRBV9 combines with J gene TRBJ2-3, with D possibly being TRBD2 (6 bases). Germline lookup yields CDR1 SGDLS and CDR2 YYNGEE. This CDR3 is built from 16 residues. The V end lost 3 bases, the J end lost 3 bases, and 17 bases lay between the germline ends. CDR3 region: CASSGNRERFTDTQYF. CDR3 nucleotide sequence: TGTGCCAGCAGCGGCAACCGGGAGAGGTTTACAGATACGCAGTATTTT.

V usage is TRBV12-5 and J usage is TRBJ1-4; maybe TRBD1 (6 bases). The CDR3 spans 15 residues. The V and J ends lost 6 bases and 7 bases respectively, with 18 bases between them. Germline lookup yields CDR1 LGHNT and CDR2 FRNRAP. The CDR3 is CASGTDQGSGEKLFF. The CDR3 DNA follows: TGTGCTAGTGGGACGGATCAGGGGAGCGGTGAAAAACTGTTTTTT.

This clone was counted only a few times. V gene TRBV6-2 or TRBV6-3 combines with J gene TRBJ1-5, with 10 positions matching TRBD1. The CDR3 totals 18 residues. The V gene's germline CDR1 is MNHEY and CDR2 SVGEGT. V dropped 0 bases and J dropped 0; count of bases not matched to a gene: 5. The CDR3 here is CASSYSRDRGFSNQPQHF. In DNA, the CDR3 is TGTGCCAGCAGTTACTCGCGGGACAGGGGATTTAGCAATCAGCCCCAGCATTTT.

The CDR3 nucleotides are TGTGCCAGGAAATTACCACGGGAGACCCAGTACTTC. As protein: CARKLPRETQYF. The chain combines TRBV28 with TRBJ2-5; D not resolved. The CDR3 sequence is 12 residues long. Trimming removed 9 bases at V and 5 bases at J, with 13 bases between. Germline V gene lookup returns CDR1 MDHEN and CDR2 SYDVKM. Full variable domain (remainder filled in from reference TRBV28 and TRBJ2-5): DVKVTQSSRYLVKRTGEKVFLECVQDMDHENMFWYRQDPGLGLRLIYFSYDVKMKEKGDIPEGYSVSREKKERFSLILESASTNQTSMYLCARKLPRETQYFGPGTRLLVL.

This chain uses TRBV27 with TRBJ1-4, with no clear D. CDR1 is MNHEY, CDR2 SMNVEV, per germline (reference sequence). Trimming pared 3 bases from V and 2 bases from J, leaving 22 bases between. CDR3 length: 19 amino acids. Here the CDR3 reads CASSFPSGVPVSTNEKLFF. CDR3 in DNA: TGTGCCAGCAGTTTCCCCTCGGGTGTTCCTGTTAGCACTAATGAAAAACTGTTTTTT. The full variable domain, with the rest looked up from reference TRBV27 and TRBJ1-4, is EAQVTQNPRYLITVTGKKLTVTCSQNMNHEYMSWYRQDPGLGLRQIYYSMNVEVTDKGDVPEGYKVSRKEKRNFPLILESPSPNQTSLYFCASSFPSGVPVSTNEKLFFGSGTQLSVL.

This chain joins TRBV11-2 and TRBJ2-1, with 8 bases lining up with TRBD2. The CDR3 covers 15 residues. The V and J ends lost 7 bases and 4 bases, in that order; junction bases with no gene match: 9. The germline gives CDR1 SGHAT, CDR2 FQNNGV. The DNA of the CDR3 is TGTGCCAGCATCCGAGGGGCGGGAGGTTACAATGAGCAGTTCTTC. This translates into CASIRGAGGYNEQFF.

The chain is built from TRBV2 and TRBJ2-7; 14 nucleotides match TRBD2. Per germline, CDR1 SNHLY and CDR2 FYNNEI. The CDR3 contains 14 residues. V shed 5 bases and J 6 bases; nucleotides not matched to a gene: 3. The CDR3 DNA reads TGTGCCAGCAGTCGACTAGCGGGAGGGAGCGAGCAGTACTTC. It translates to CASSRLAGGSEQYF.

The chain uses TRBV5-1 and TRBJ1-2; 7 bases map to TRBD1. This CDR3 has 14 amino acids. J gave up 6 bases and V 0 bases, and 5 bases lay outside the gene matches. Germline CDR1 and CDR2: SGHRS and YFSETQ. Written as DNA, the CDR3 is TGCGCCAGCAGCTTGGACAGGGGTAGAGATGGCTACACCTTC. Translating it yields CASSLDRGRDGYTF. The whole variable domain, remainder taken from reference TRBV5-1 and TRBJ1-2, is KAGVTQTPRYLIKTRGQQVTLSCSPISGHRSVSWYQQTPGQGLQFLFEYFSETQRNKGNFPGRFSGRQFSNSRSEMNVSTLELGDSALYLCASSLDRGRDGYTFGSGTRLTVV.

V gene TRBV5-1 combines with J gene TRBJ2-5; 12 bases line up with TRBD2. Germline CDR1 reads SGHRS; CDR2 reads YFSETQ. Trimming took 4 bases from V and 1 from J; bases not matched to a gene: 5. The CDR3 covers 16 residues. CDR3 sequence reads: CASSPGTSGPQETQYF. Written as DNA, the CDR3 is TGCGCCAGCAGCCCAGGGACTAGCGGGCCCCAAGAGACCCAGTACTTC.

The chain employs TRBV24-1 and TRBJ2-2; 7 bases agree with TRBD2. Germline V lookup: CDR1 KGHDR, CDR2 SFDVKD. The CDR3 is made up of 14 amino acids. V lost 6 bases and J lost 1; bases outside the gene matches: 1. The CDR3 nucleotides read TGTGCCACCAGTACGGGGGGGAACACCGGGGAGCTGTTTTTT. Its translation is CATSTGGNTGELFF.

This chain's CDR3 is CASSQGGGAYNEQFF. CDR3 nucleotides: TGCGCCAGCAGCCAGGGCGGGGGGGCTTACAATGAGCAGTTCTTC. The rearrangement joins TRBV4-1 to TRBJ2-1, with 9 bases matching TRBD2. The trim removed 3 bases at V and 4 bases at J, leaving 4 bases unmatched. The germline V gene encodes CDR1 MGHRA and CDR2 YSYEKL. There are 15 residues in the CDR3.

This chain links TRBV18 with TRBJ1-4; 9 nucleotides align to TRBD1. This CDR3 has 15 amino acids. Germline CDR1 KGHSH, CDR2 LQKENI. The J segment lost 6 bases and the V segment lost 3 bases, leaving 5 bases of the junction unmatched. CDR3 in DNA: TGTGCCAGCTCACCGACAGGGGGGTTCGATGAAAAACTGTTTTTT. Its protein is CASSPTGGFDEKLFF.

V gene TRBV24-1 combines with J gene TRBJ1-1; 12 bases match TRBD1. The CDR3 spans 18 residues. Germline V gives CDR1 KGHDR, CDR2 SFDVKD. Germline trimming cut 3 bases from V and 0 bases from J; bases unmatched to any gene: 7. CDR3 sequence reads: CATSDHPGQGAVNTEAFF. The CDR3 DNA sequence: TGTGCCACCAGTGATCATCCGGGACAGGGGGCGGTGAACACTGAAGCTTTCTTT.

Only a few counts were recorded for this clone. This chain joins TRBV2 and TRBJ1-2; unclear D gene. From germline, CDR1 is SNHLY and CDR2 FYNNEI. This CDR3 has 14 amino acids. Trimming shortened V by 3 bases and J by 4 bases, and 12 bases separated the two germline ends. Here the CDR3 reads CASSDLASIYGYTF. The CDR3 bases are TGTGCCAGCAGTGATTTAGCGTCGATCTATGGCTACACCTTC.

CDR3 in amino acids: CSASSGRVTDTQYF. The CDR3 DNA follows: TGCAGTGCTAGTAGCGGGAGGGTCACAGATACGCAGTATTTT. This chain uses TRBV20-1 with TRBJ2-3, with 11 bases that match TRBD2. The trim removed 3 bases at V and 2 bases at J, leaving 1 base unmatched. The CDR3 runs 14 residues. Germline CDR1 reads DFQATT; CDR2 reads SNEGSKA (reference sequence).

The chain combines TRBV3-1 (or the pseudogene TRBV3-2) with TRBJ2-5; 9 nucleotides agree with TRBD2. The CDR3 is 13 residues long. Germline V gene lookup returns CDR1 LGHDT and CDR2 YNNKEL (reference sequence). V was pared by 5 bases and J by 3 bases, with 1 base of the junction left unmatched. The CDR3 DNA sequence: TGTGCCAGCAGCAGACTAGCGGAAGAGACCCAGTACTTC. Translated, it gives CASSRLAEETQYF.

This clone was detected only once. The chain carries TRBV19 and TRBJ2-7; TRBD1 matches 11 bases. J was trimmed by 4 bases and V by 5 bases; bases with no gene match: 4. In germline, CDR1 is LNHDA, CDR2 SQIVND (reference sequence). This CDR3 region has 14 residues. The CDR3 reads CASSPGQGDYEQYF. The CDR3 DNA follows: TGTGCCAGTAGTCCGGGACAGGGGGATTACGAGCAGTACTTC.